The 11 T cell receptor beta chains below come from one sample, sequenced in a study of cytomegalovirus exposure and HLA in healthy donors. PCR involved 60 Vbeta and 13 Jbeta primers. The assay was immunoSEQ multiplex PCR, and TCRdb's table has in-frame clones only and misses some. The sample has hundreds of thousands of clones; more than 75% are singletons. The sequenced sample consisted of PBMCs. The receptors originated from a girl aged 2 to 9 in good health and CMV-seronegative.

This chain uses TRBV6-1 with TRBJ2-3, with D possibly TRBD2 on 6 matching bases. V lost 10 bases to trimming and J lost 5 bases, with 19 bases between them. Germline CDR1 is MNHNS and CDR2 is SASEGT. The CDR3 is 14 residues long. The DNA for the CDR3 is TGTGCCATCCGGTCAAGCGGGCCGGGAGATACGCAGTATTTT. Amino acids: CAIRSSGPGDTQYF.

The chain combines TRBV5-1 with TRBJ2-6, with TRBD1 matching 9 bases. V lost 2 bases and J lost 2; bases outside the gene matches: 8. In germline, CDR1 is SGHRS, CDR2 YFSETQ. The CDR3 length is 18 residues. As DNA, the CDR3 is TGCGCCAGCAGCTTCCCCGGGACAGGGTTAGCTGGGGCCAACGTCCTGACTTTC. As protein: CASSFPGTGLAGANVLTF.

The chain carries TRBV9 and TRBJ2-7, with 9 bases that match TRBD1. There are 11 residues in the CDR3. The germline V gene has CDR1 SGDLS and CDR2 YYNGEE. The ends lost 8 bases at V and 6 bases at J; junction bases unmatched: 3. CDR3 loop: CASGQGFEQYF. Written as DNA, the CDR3 is TGTGCCAGTGGACAGGGGTTCGAGCAGTACTTC.

This rearrangement joins TRBV12-5 to TRBJ1-6; D is uncertain. In germline, CDR1 is LGHNT, CDR2 FRNRAP. Trimming took off 5 bases at V and 1 base at J, with 18 bases between the two ends. The length of the CDR3 is 18 residues. The CDR3 loop reads CASGLDPLIGSYNSPLHF. The CDR3 nucleotides are TGTGCTAGTGGTCTAGACCCACTAATTGGATCCTATAATTCACCCCTCCACTTT.

The chain couples TRBV5-4 to TRBJ2-7; D remains ambiguous. The CDR3 length is 13 residues. Germline V gene lookup returns CDR1 SGHNT and CDR2 YYREEE (reference sequence). V lost 0 bases to trimming and J lost 2 bases, with 6 bases between them. The CDR3 region is CASSLETPYEQYF. CDR3 DNA sequence: TGTGCCAGCAGCTTGGAGACTCCCTACGAGCAGTACTTC. Combining the CDR3 with reference TRBV5-4 and TRBJ2-7 gives the whole variable domain ETGVTQSPTHLIKTRGQQVTLRCSSQSGHNTVSWYQQALGQGPQFIFQYYREEENGRGNFPPRFSGLQFPNYSSELNVNALELDDSALYLCASSLETPYEQYFGPGTRLTVT.

This clone was counted once. The genes are TRBV6-5 and TRBJ2-5, with D possibly TRBD2 on 6 matching bases. This CDR3 is built from 15 residues. CDR1 is MNHEY, CDR2 SVGAGI, per germline. V was trimmed by 7 bases and J by 2 bases, leaving 17 bases between them. CDR3 amino acids: CASTTRRGPQETQYF. CDR3 in DNA: TGTGCCAGCACCACACGGAGGGGACCACAAGAGACCCAGTACTTC.

The rearrangement joins TRBV6-5 to TRBJ2-3; TRBD2 aligns across 9 bases. The ends lost 2 bases at V and 1 base at J; junction bases unmatched: 1. Per germline, CDR1 MNHEY and CDR2 SVGAGI. The CDR3 is made up of 15 amino acids. The chain's CDR3 is CASSYRTSGTDTQYF. The CDR3 DNA reads TGTGCCAGCAGTTACCGGACTAGCGGCACAGATACGCAGTATTTT.

The chain joins TRBV25-1 to TRBJ1-4; 7 positions agree with TRBD1. Germline V lookup: CDR1 MGHDK, CDR2 SYGVNS. This CDR3 spans 15 amino acids. The ends lost 4 bases at V and 0 bases at J; junction bases unmatched: 2. Here the CDR3 DNA reads TGTGCCAGCAGTGTCAGGGGGACAACTAATGAAAAACTGTTTTTT. Its translation is CASSVRGTTNEKLFF.

The J gene is TRBJ2-1, the V gene TRBV10-2; weak D call: TRBD2 (6 bases). Germline loops: CDR1 WSHSY, CDR2 SAAADI. Trimming took off 6 bases at V and 1 base at J, with 10 bases between the two ends. The CDR3 covers 14 residues. DNA of the CDR3: TGCGCCAGCAGCGGGGGTTTATCCTACAATGAGCAGTTCTTC. It codes for CASSGGLSYNEQFF.

As concerns this clone: At one end, the junction sequence differs from germline, possibly due to a read error. The genes are TRBV5-4 and TRBJ2-5, with 9 bases that match TRBD2. CDR1 and CDR2 (germline): SGHNT, YYREEE (reference sequence). The CDR3 runs 17 residues. CDR3 loop: CASTLGASGATIETQYF. Written as DNA, the CDR3 is TGTGCCAGCACCTTGGGGGCTAGCGGGGCTACAATAGAGACCCAGTACTTC.

This chain uses TRBV19 with TRBJ2-6; tentatively, D is TRBD2 (5 bases). V dropped 7 bases and J dropped 1 base, with 14 bases sitting between them. Per the germline V gene, CDR1 is LNHDA and CDR2 is SQIVND (reference sequence). The CDR3 has 16 residues. CDR3 in DNA: TGTGCCAGTAACAACCATCGGGGTTCTGGGGCCAACGTCCTGACTTTC. Protein: CASNNHRGSGANVLTF.